A selection of T cell receptor beta chains follows, all from one sample in a study of spatial heterogeneity in lung cancer. A single record per CDR3 protein comes from TCRdb applying MiXCR to the 5' RACE reads. Of about 100,000 distinct CDR3 sequences listed, roughly a fifth are singletons. The sequencing used PBMCs, collected at follow-up. These receptors all come from a male donor with early-stage non-small cell lung cancer. CDR3s include the opening cysteine and the closing phenylalanine or tryptophan. D genes are given only for firm matches. Clone size is not always given. Where it is, it says once, few, many or a class for expanded clones.

clone size,D gene,J gene,V gene,CDR3 DNA,CDR3 protein
few,.,TRBJ2-1,TRBV4-1,TGCGCCAGCAGACAACTATCCCTCTACAATGAGCAGTTCTTC,CASRQLSLYNEQFF
.,TRBD1,TRBJ1-2,TRBV15,TGTGCCACCAGCTATGACAGGGGGCCCCGACCCCGGGGCTGCACCTTC,CATSYDRGPRPRGCTF
.,TRBD1,TRBJ1-5,TRBV18,TGTGCCAGCTCACCGACAGGGCAGGAGCCCCAGCATTTT,CASSPTGQEPQHF
.,TRBD2,TRBJ2-3,TRBV4-1,TGCGCCAGCAGCCCCCCTAGCGGAGGAAGCACAGATACGCAGTATTTT,CASSPPSGGSTDTQYF
.,TRBD2,TRBJ2-3,TRBV7-9,TGTGCCAGCAGTCCGACTAGCGGGGTTTCAGATACGCAGTATTTT,CASSPTSGVSDTQYF
.,TRBD1,TRBJ2-2,TRBV25-1,TGTGCCAGCAGTGCGACAGGGGCCACCGGGGAGCTGTTTTTT,CASSATGATGELFF
.,TRBD1,TRBJ2-2,TRBV20-1,TGCAGTGCGCAAAGTCCGGGGACAGGGAGAACCGGGGAGCTGTTTTTT,CSAQSPGTGRTGELFF
many,TRBD2,TRBJ2-1,TRBV11-2,TGTGCCAGCAGCCCCCTTCCCGGGACTAGCGGGAAGGTAAATGAGCAGTTCTTC,CASSPLPGTSGKVNEQFF
.,TRBD1,TRBJ1-5,TRBV7-2,TGTGCCAGCAGCCCCCAACCCGGGACAGAAAATAATCAGCCCCAGCATTTT,CASSPQPGTENNQPQHF
many,.,TRBJ2-6,TRBV4-3,TGCGCCAGCAGCCAAGTGTTCGGACTCAGCTCTGGGGCCAACGTCCTGACTTTC,CASSQVFGLSSGANVLTF
few,.,TRBJ2-7,TRBV27,TGTGCCAGCAGTAAGGGACAAACACCTTACGAGCAGTACTTC,CASSKGQTPYEQYF
once,.,TRBJ1-1,TRBV4-1,TGCGCCAGCAGCCAAGTTGGACAGACGAACACTGAAGCTTTCTTT,CASSQVGQTNTEAFF
many,TRBD1,TRBJ2-2,TRBV2,TGTGCCAGCAGAGTAGGGACAGGGATCCCCGGGGAGCTGTTTTTT,CASRVGTGIPGELFF
.,TRBD1,TRBJ1-1,TRBV18,TGTGCCAGCTCACCACGGCAGGGGGCCACTGAAGCTTTCTTT,CASSPRQGATEAFF
few,.,TRBJ2-1,TRBV7-9,TGTGCCAGCAGCCCGGGCCCGGGCTCCCGGGGATACAATGAGCAGTTCTTC,CASSPGPGSRGYNEQFF
.,.,TRBJ1-1,TRBV10-3,TGTGCCATCAGCCTAAGCCCAAACCGTGGGACTGAAGCTTTCTTT,CAISLSPNRGTEAFF
.,TRBD1,TRBJ2-3,TRBV24-1,TGTGCCACCAGTGGGGGACAGGGCCTCACAGATACGCAGTATTTT,CATSGGQGLTDTQYF
few,TRBD2,TRBJ2-2,TRBV10-3,TGTGCCACCGACGGGGGGACCGGGGAGCTGTTTTTT,CATDGGTGELFF
.,TRBD1,TRBJ2-1,TRBV7-2,TGTGCCAGCAGCTTAGGTGCAGGGGGCCACAATGATCAGTTCTTC,CASSLGAGGHNDQFF
.,TRBD1,TRBJ1-1,TRBV6-5,TGTGCCAGCAGTTTCGACAGGGCCACTGAAGCTTTCTTT,CASSFDRATEAFF
.,.,TRBJ1-5,TRBV3-1,TGTGCCAGCAGCCAAGGACTCGGAGGGATTCAGCCCCAGCATTTT,CASSQGLGGIQPQHF
few,TRBD1,TRBJ1-2,TRBV5-1,TGCGCCAGCAGCTTGGCTGCAGGGGGGGACGGCTACACCTTC,CASSLAAGGDGYTF
once,.,TRBJ2-7,TRBV30,TGTGCCTGGAGTGTAGGGTTGGGCGAGCAGTACTTC,CAWSVGLGEQYF